The 10 T cell receptor beta chains reported below all come from one sample, sequenced in a study of blood T cell repertoires in COVID-19. TCRdb's table, derived via immunoSEQ multiplex PCR, lists solely in-frame clones and lacks some. This table has about 310,000 clones, more than 75% appearing once. The sample taken for sequencing was peripheral blood. The receptors shown here come from a man over 45 with active or convalescent COVID-19.

J is TRBJ2-1 and V is TRBV24-1, with TRBD2 matching over 12 bases. CDR3 length: 16 amino acids. With V trimmed by 1 base and J by 6 bases, 3 bases remained unmatched. Germline lookup yields CDR1 KGHDR and CDR2 SFDVKD. The CDR3 DNA follows: TGTGCCACCAGTGATTTTAGACTAGCGGGAGTCAATGAGCAGTTCTTC. It specifies CATSDFRLAGVNEQFF.

The V and J genes are TRBV4-2 and TRBJ2-1, with 8 bases lining up with TRBD2. There are 17 residues in the CDR3. The junction had 13 bases not matched to a gene; V was cut back by 4 bases and J by 5 bases. Germline V gives CDR1 LGHNA, CDR2 YNFKEQ. CDR3 region: CASSPSLRSGGNNEQFF. DNA for the CDR3: TGTGCCAGCAGCCCATCATTGAGAAGCGGGGGTAACAATGAGCAGTTCTTC.

The chain recombines TRBV7-9 with TRBJ2-3; TRBD1 aligns across 9 bases. The CDR3 loop spans 15 amino acids. From germline, CDR1 is SEHNR and CDR2 FQNEAQ (reference sequence). The trim removed 5 bases at V and 1 base at J, leaving 4 bases unmatched. CDR3 sequence reads: CASSEDRGGTDTQYF. The CDR3 DNA is TGTGCCAGCAGCGAGGACAGGGGTGGCACAGATACGCAGTATTTT.

This chain joins TRBV15 and TRBJ1-5; D not resolved. The CDR3 has 13 amino acids. Germline values: CDR1 LNHNV, CDR2 YYDKDF (reference sequence). Trimming took 1 base from V and 2 from J, leaving 3 bases between them. CDR3 in DNA: TGTGCCACCAGCAGAGCTGGCAATCAGCCCCAGCATTTT. As protein: CATSRAGNQPQHF. The full variable domain, rest sourced from reference TRBV15 and TRBJ1-5, is DAMVIQNPRYQVTQFGKPVTLSCSQTLNHNVMYWYQQKSSQAPKLLFHYYDKDFNNEADTPDNFQSRRPNTSFCFLDIRSPGLGDTAMYLCATSRAGNQPQHFGDGTRLSIL.

The V gene is TRBV18, the J gene TRBJ1-2, with TRBD1 matching 9 bases. The CDR3 is 16 amino acids. V shed 2 bases, J shed 2 bases, and the junction held 6 bases outside the gene matches. Looked up from germline, CDR1 is KGHSH and CDR2 is LQKENI. In DNA form, the CDR3 reads TGTGCCAGCTCACCATCTTACAGGGGGCAAAACTATGGCTACACCTTC. Its protein product is CASSPSYRGQNYGYTF.

The CDR3 DNA is TGTGCCACCAGCAGGGGGGCAGACAATCAGCCCCAGCATTTT. Its translation is CATSRGADNQPQHF. The chain joins TRBV15 to TRBJ1-5; D might be TRBD1 (6 bases). V shed 3 bases and J shed 3 bases, with 9 bases lying between them. The CDR3 loop spans 14 amino acids. Germline lookup yields CDR1 LNHNV and CDR2 YYDKDF (reference sequence). Filled out from reference TRBV15 and TRBJ1-5, the complete variable domain reads DAMVIQNPRYQVTQFGKPVTLSCSQTLNHNVMYWYQQKSSQAPKLLFHYYDKDFNNEADTPDNFQSRRPNTSFCFLDIRSPGLGDTAMYLCATSRGADNQPQHFGDGTRLSIL.

This clone appeared once. V gene TRBV6-5 combines with J gene TRBJ2-5, with D perhaps matching TRBD2 (5 bases). CDR3 size: 14 residues. Germline CDR1 MNHEY, CDR2 SVGAGI. Trimming cost V 6 bases and J 1 base, with 12 bases left between them. DNA of the CDR3: TGTGCCAGCAGCGGCCTAGCCCCCCAAGAGACCCAGTACTTC. Translated, it gives CASSGLAPQETQYF.

This chain connects TRBV11-2 to TRBJ1-2, with 9 nucleotides matching TRBD1. The CDR3 loop spans 18 amino acids. With V trimmed by 5 bases and J by 5 bases, 18 bases remained unmatched. The germline CDR1 and CDR2 sequences are SGHAT and FQNNGV. The CDR3 DNA reads TGTGCCAGCAGCGTTATCACCGGGACAGGGAAGTTTCCTTATGGCTACACCTTC. Its translation: CASSVITGTGKFPYGYTF.

The rearrangement joins TRBV10-3 to TRBJ2-3, with D unresolved. Germline V gene lookup returns CDR1 ENHRY and CDR2 SYGVKD. This CDR3 region has 15 residues. V lost 2 bases and J 0 bases, leaving 9 bases between the germline ends. For the CDR3, the DNA is TGTGCCATCAGTGAGACCGCGGCTAGCACAGATACGCAGTATTTT. Translation gives CAISETAASTDTQYF.

The rearrangement links TRBV30 to TRBJ2-5; the match to TRBD2 covers 8 bases. Germline CDR1 GTSNPN, CDR2 SVGIG (reference sequence). J was trimmed by 6 bases and V by 3 bases; bases with no gene match: 3. The CDR3 runs 12 residues. The CDR3 sequence is CAWRTSVKTQYF. Written as DNA, the CDR3 is TGTGCCTGGAGGACTAGCGTGAAGACCCAGTACTTC.